These 8 T cell receptor beta chains came from one sample sequenced in a study of CD8+CD57+ T cells in acquired aplastic anemia. The template used for profiling TCR beta VDJ and CDR3 was genomic DNA. TCRdb passed the reads through MiXCR, listing each CDR3 protein once. In the table there are roughly 81,000 distinct CDR3 sequences, roughly half of which are singletons. The sequencing sample was made of sorted CD4+, CD8+, or CD8+CD57+ T cells (not recorded which) from PBMCs. The origin of the receptors is a human donor in good health, serving as a control.

The chain joins TRBV29-1 to TRBJ1-1; TRBD1 agrees at 7 bases. In germline, CDR1 is SQVTM, CDR2 ANQGSEA. The V and J ends lost 4 bases and 6 bases, in that order; junction bases with no gene match: 8. CDR3 length equals 13 residues. CDR3 region: CSVGTRGSAEAFF. CDR3 nucleotide sequence: TGCAGCGTTGGGACCAGGGGGAGCGCTGAAGCTTTCTTT.

This chain connects TRBV11-1 to TRBJ2-3; tentative D call: TRBD2 (6 bases). V lost 5 bases to trimming and J lost 2 bases, with 14 bases between them. CDR3 length equals 15 residues. Germline CDR1 SGHAT, CDR2 FQDESV (reference sequence). The CDR3 DNA is TGTGCCAGCAGCCCAACTAGCTCCTCCACAGATACGCAGTATTTT. Its protein is CASSPTSSSTDTQYF.

V is TRBV24-1 and J is TRBJ2-7, with no clear D. In germline, CDR1 is KGHDR, CDR2 SFDVKD. This CDR3 comprises 13 residues. V dropped 3 bases and J dropped 5 bases, with 10 bases sitting between them. CDR3 bases: TGTGCCACCAGTGATCCCCTAAAGAACGAGCAGTACTTC. Translated, it gives CATSDPLKNEQYF.

This clonotype has at least ten counts. V usage is TRBV7-9 and J usage is TRBJ2-5; 7 bases map to TRBD2. CDR1 is SEHNR, CDR2 FQNEAQ, per germline (reference sequence). The length of the CDR3 is 16 residues. The V segment lost 6 bases and the J segment 5 bases; nucleotides outside the gene matches: 15. CDR3 residues: CASSFLYSQGGETQYF. The CDR3 DNA reads TGTGCCAGCAGTTTTCTTTATAGCCAGGGAGGGGAGACCCAGTACTTC. The full variable domain, its missing parts supplied by reference TRBV7-9 and TRBJ2-5, is DTGVSQNPRHKITKRGQNVTFRCDPISEHNRLYWYRQTLGQGPEFLTYFQNEAQLEKSRLLSDRFSAERPKGSFSTLEIQRTEQGDSAMYLCASSFLYSQGGETQYFGPGTRLLVL.

Concerning this clonotype: With a much larger clone just one base away, this may be a read error. The chain links TRBV5-1 to TRBJ2-7; D perhaps matches TRBD2 (6 bases). CDR3 length equals 14 residues. Germline V gene data show CDR1 as SGHRS and CDR2 as YFSETQ. This chain's CDR3 is CTSSPTGLSYEQYF. DNA for the CDR3: TGCACCAGCAGCCCGACGGGACTCTCCTACGAGCAGTACTTC.

This clonotype was observed at least ten times. The chain uses TRBV2 and TRBJ1-1; D remains ambiguous. The CDR3 is 12 residues long. From germline, CDR1 is SNHLY and CDR2 FYNNEI. Trimming took 1 base from V and 0 from J, leaving 0 bases between them. CDR3 DNA sequence: TGTGCCAGCAGTGAAGTGAACACTGAAGCTTTCTTT. It encodes CASSEVNTEAFF.

This clonotype has just a few counts. This chain connects TRBV11-1 to TRBJ1-4, with unresolved D. This CDR3 comprises 16 residues. The germline V gene has CDR1 SGHAT and CDR2 FQDESV (reference sequence). V was shortened by 5 bases and J by 4 bases, with 17 bases between the two germline ends. The CDR3 reads CASSPQDGLINEKLFF. The CDR3 DNA is TGTGCCAGCAGCCCTCAGGACGGTTTAATTAATGAAAAACTGTTTTTT.

The chain recombines TRBV7-2 with TRBJ1-2; a possible D gene is TRBD1 (5 bases). Trimming cost V 5 bases and J 4 bases, with 17 bases left between them. Germline V gives CDR1 SGHTA, CDR2 FQGNSA. CDR3 length: 15 amino acids. CDR3 bases: TGTGCCAGCAGCCCCAGGGCAGGGTCTGTCTATGGCTACACCTTC. This gives the protein CASSPRAGSVYGYTF.